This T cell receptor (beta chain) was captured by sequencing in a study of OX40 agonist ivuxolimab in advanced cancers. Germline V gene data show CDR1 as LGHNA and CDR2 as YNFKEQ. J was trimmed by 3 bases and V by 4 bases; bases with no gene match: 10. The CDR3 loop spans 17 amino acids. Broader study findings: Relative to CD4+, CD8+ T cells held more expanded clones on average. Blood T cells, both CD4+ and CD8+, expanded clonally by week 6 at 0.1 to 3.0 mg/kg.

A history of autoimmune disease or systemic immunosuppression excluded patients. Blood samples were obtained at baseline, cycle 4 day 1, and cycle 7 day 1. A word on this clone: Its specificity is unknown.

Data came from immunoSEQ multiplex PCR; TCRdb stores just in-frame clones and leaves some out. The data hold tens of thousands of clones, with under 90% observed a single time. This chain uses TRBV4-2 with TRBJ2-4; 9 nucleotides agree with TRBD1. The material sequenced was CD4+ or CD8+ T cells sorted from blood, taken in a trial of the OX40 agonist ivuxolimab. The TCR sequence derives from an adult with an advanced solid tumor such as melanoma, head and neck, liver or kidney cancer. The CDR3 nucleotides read TGTGCCAGCAGCCCCGAACAGGGGGCTTTGGGCAAAAACATTCAGTACTTC. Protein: CASSPEQGALGKNIQYF.